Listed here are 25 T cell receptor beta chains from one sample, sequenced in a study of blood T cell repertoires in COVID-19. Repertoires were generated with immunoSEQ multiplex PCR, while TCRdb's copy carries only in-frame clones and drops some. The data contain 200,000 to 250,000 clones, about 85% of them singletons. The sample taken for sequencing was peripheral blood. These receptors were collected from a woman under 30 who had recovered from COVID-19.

The CDR3 loop reads CASSPGRGSMVNTIYF. The CDR3 nucleotides are TGTGCCAGCAGCCCGGGCCGGGGGTCCATGGTGAACACCATATATTTT. The chain couples TRBV9 to TRBJ1-3, with a possible D match to TRBD1 (5 bases). CDR1 and CDR2 (germline): SGDLS, YYNGEE. CDR3 length equals 16 residues. V lost 4 bases to trimming and J lost 7 bases, with 21 bases between them.

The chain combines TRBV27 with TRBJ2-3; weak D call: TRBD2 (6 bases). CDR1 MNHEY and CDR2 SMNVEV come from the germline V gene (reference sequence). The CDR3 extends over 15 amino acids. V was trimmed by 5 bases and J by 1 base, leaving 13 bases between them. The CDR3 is CASSPAGWGTDTQYF. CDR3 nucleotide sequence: TGTGCCAGCAGTCCCGCGGGGTGGGGCACAGATACGCAGTATTTT.

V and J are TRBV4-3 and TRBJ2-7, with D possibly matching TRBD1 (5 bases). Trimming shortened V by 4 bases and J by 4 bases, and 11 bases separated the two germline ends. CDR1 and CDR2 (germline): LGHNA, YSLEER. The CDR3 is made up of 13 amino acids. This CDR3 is CASSRARDYEQYF. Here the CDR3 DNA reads TGCGCCAGCAGCCGGGCCAGGGATTACGAGCAGTACTTC.

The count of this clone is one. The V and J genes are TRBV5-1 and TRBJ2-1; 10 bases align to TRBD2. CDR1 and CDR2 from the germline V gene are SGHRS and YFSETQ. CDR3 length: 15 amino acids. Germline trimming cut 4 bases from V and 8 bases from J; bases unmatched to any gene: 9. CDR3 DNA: TGCGCCAGCAGCGCAGGGACTAGCGAATGGGATGAGCAGTTCTTC. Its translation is CASSAGTSEWDEQFF.

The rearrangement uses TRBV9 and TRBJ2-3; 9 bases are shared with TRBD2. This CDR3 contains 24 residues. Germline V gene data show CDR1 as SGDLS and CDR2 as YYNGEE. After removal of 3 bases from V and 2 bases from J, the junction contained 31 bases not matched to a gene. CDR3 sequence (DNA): TGTGCCAGCAGCGCCCTGTTCGATTTGTCCTCGGGACTAGCTCGAGAGGGAAACACAGATACGCAGTATTTT. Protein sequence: CASSALFDLSSGLAREGNTDTQYF.

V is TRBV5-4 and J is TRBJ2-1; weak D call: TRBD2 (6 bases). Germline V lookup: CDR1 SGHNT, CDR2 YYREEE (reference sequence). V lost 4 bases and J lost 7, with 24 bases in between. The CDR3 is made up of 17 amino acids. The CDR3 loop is CASSPGLASSRGNEQFF. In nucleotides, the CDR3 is TGTGCCAGCAGCCCTGGCTTAGCGTCATCCCGGGGGAATGAGCAGTTCTTC.

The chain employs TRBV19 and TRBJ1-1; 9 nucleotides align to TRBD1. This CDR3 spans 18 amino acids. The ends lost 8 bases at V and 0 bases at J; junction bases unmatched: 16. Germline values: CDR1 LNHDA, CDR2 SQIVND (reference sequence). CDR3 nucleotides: TGTGCCAGTCTAAGGGTGGTCACAGGGGGCTCCATGAACACTGAAGCTTTCTTT. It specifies CASLRVVTGGSMNTEAFF.

This CDR3 reads CSASMGGSPYEQYF. CDR3 in DNA: TGCAGTGCTAGTATGGGGGGTTCGCCCTACGAGCAGTACTTC. The genes are TRBV20-1 and TRBJ2-7; D is perhaps TRBD2 (6 bases). This CDR3 is built from 14 residues. Trimming stripped 3 bases from V and 2 bases from J, with 14 bases between. The germline CDR1 and CDR2 sequences are DFQATT and SNEGSKA (reference sequence).

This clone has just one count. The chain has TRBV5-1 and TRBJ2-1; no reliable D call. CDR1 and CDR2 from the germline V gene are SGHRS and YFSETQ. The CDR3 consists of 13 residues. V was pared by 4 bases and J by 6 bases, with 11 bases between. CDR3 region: CASSLIVGNEQFF. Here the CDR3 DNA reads TGCGCCAGCAGCCTGATCGTCGGCAATGAGCAGTTCTTC.

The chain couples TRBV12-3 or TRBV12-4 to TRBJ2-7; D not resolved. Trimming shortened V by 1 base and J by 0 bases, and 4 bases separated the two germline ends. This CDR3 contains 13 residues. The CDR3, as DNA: TGTGCCAGCAGTTTAGGGCCCTCCTACGAGCAGTACTTC. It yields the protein CASSLGPSYEQYF.

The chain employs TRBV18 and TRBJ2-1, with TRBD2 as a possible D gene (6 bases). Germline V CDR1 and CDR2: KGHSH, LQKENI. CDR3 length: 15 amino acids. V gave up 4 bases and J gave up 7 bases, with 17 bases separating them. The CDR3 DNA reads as TGTGCCAGCTCACAACCCGGGAGCCTTTTTAATGAGCAGTTCTTC. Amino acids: CASSQPGSLFNEQFF.

The DNA of the CDR3 is TGTGCCAGCAGTCAGGGGGACTATGGCTACACCTTC. This translates into CASSQGDYGYTF. The gene calls are TRBV9 and TRBJ1-2; 7 bases are a match to TRBD1. After removal of 5 bases from V and 3 bases from J, the junction contained 1 base not matched to a gene. The germline V gene has CDR1 SGDLS and CDR2 YYNGEE. The CDR3 loop spans 12 amino acids.

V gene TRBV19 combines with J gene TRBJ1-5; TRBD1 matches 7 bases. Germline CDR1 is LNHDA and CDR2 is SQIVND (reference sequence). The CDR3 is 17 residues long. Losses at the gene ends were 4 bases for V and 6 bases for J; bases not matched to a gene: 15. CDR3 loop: CASSTSDRALYGQPQHF. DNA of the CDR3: TGTGCCAGTAGTACGAGTGACAGGGCGCTTTATGGTCAGCCCCAGCATTTT.

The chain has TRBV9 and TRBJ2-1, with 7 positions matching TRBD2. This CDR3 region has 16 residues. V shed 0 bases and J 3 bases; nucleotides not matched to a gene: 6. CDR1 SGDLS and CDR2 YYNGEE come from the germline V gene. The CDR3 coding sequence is TGTGCCAGCAGCGTAGGGGGAGCGGGAATCTACAATGAGCAGTTCTTC. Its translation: CASSVGGAGIYNEQFF.

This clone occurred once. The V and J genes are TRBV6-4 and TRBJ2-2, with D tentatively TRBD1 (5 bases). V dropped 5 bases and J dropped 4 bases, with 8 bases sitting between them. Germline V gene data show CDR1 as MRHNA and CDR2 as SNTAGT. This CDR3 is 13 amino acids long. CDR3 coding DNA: TGTGCCAGCAGTTCTCAGGGCACCGGGGAGCTGTTTTTT. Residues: CASSSQGTGELFF.

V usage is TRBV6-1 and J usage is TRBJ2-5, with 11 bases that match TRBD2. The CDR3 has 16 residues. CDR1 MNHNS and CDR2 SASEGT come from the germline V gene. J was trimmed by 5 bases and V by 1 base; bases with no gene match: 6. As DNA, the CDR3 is TGTGCCAGCAGTGAAGTACTAGCGGGAGCTGGCGAGACCCAGTACTTC. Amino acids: CASSEVLAGAGETQYF.

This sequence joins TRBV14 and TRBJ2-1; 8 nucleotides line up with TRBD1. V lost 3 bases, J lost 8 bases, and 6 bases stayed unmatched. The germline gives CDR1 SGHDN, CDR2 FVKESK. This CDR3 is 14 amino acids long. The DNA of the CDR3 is TGTGCCAGCAGCCAGGGCAGGGGGCGCGATGAGCAGTTCTTC. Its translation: CASSQGRGRDEQFF.

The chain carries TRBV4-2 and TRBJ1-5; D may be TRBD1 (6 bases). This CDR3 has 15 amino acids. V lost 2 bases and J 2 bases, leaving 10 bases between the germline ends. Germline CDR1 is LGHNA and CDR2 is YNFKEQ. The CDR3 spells CASSQLQGGNQPQHF. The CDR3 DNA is TGTGCCAGCAGCCAACTACAGGGTGGCAATCAGCCCCAGCATTTT.

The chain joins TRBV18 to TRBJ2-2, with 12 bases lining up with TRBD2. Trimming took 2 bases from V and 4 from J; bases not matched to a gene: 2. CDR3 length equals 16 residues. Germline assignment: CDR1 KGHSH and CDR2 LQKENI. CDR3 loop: CASSPASGRATGELFF. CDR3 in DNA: TGTGCCAGCTCACCAGCTAGCGGGAGGGCCACCGGGGAGCTGTTTTTT.

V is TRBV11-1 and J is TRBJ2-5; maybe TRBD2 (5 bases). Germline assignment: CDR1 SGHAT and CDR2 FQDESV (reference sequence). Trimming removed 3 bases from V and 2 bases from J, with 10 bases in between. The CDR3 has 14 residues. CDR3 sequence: CASSFRADQETQYF. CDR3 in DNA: TGTGCCAGCAGCTTCCGAGCGGATCAAGAGACCCAGTACTTC.

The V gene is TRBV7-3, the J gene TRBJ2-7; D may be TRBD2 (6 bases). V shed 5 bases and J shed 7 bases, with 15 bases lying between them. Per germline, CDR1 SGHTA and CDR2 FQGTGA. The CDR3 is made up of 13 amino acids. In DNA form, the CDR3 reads TGTGCCAGCAGCCACGACGGGGGATGGGAGCAGTACTTC. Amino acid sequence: CASSHDGGWEQYF.

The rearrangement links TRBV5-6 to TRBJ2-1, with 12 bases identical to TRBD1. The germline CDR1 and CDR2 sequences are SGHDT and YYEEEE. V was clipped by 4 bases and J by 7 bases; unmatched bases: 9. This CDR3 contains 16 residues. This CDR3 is CASSLTGTGGRNEQFF. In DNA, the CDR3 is TGTGCCAGCAGCCTCACCGGGACAGGGGGCAGGAATGAGCAGTTCTTC.

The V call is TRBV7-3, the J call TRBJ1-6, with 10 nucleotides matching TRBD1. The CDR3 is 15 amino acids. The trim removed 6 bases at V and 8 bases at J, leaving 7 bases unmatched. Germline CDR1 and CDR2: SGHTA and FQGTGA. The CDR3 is CASRSSGTGDSPLHF. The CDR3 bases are TGTGCCAGCAGATCTTCCGGGACAGGGGATTCACCCCTCCACTTT.

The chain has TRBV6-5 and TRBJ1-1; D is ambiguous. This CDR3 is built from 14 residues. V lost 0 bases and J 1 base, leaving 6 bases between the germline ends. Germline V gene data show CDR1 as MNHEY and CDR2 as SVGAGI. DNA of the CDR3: TGTGCCAGCAGTTACTCGGAGGGGAACACTGAAGCTTTCTTT. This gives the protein CASSYSEGNTEAFF.

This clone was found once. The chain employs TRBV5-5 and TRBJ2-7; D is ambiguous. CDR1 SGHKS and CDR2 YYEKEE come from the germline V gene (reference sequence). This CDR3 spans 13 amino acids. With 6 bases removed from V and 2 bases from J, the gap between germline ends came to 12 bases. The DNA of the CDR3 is TGTGCCAGCACCCGGTACGAGGCCTACGAGCAGTACTTC. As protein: CASTRYEAYEQYF.